This TCR beta chain derives from a study of blood T cell repertoires in COVID-19. Study details: Sources were T cells, B-cell-depleted T cells, or PBMCs; the material itself was cDNA or gDNA.

Generated by immunoSEQ multiplex PCR, the TCRdb table keeps only in-frame clones and is missing some. The profile covers more than 300,000 clones, with around nine tenths appearing a single time and less than 6% taken by the ten largest. The germline V gene encodes CDR1 MNHNS and CDR2 SASEGT. V gave up 2 bases and J gave up 4 bases, with 18 bases separating them. The CDR3 has 17 residues. Individuals drawn from 24 US areas were about 18 to 95 years old. Clinical history as reported by participants underpinned cohort assignment. The recovered donors of Cohort 3 showed two negative PCRs, clearance, or symptom resolution.

Sequencing was performed on PBMCs or T cells enriched from blood (not recorded which). The chain joins TRBV6-1 to TRBJ1-5; D is possibly TRBD1 (5 bases). The sequence derives from a woman in her thirties who had recovered from COVID-19. The CDR3 region has the DNA TGTGCCAGCAGTGAAAGTGGCAGCGCAGGGTGGAATCAGCCCCAGCATTTT. Translation gives CASSESGSAGWNQPQHF.